Below are 30 T cell receptor beta chains sequenced from a single sample in a study of radiation and T cells in renal cell carcinoma. Profiled with immunoSEQ multiplex PCR; TCRdb holds only in-frame clones, not every one. The sample has about 24,000 clones; nearly 55% are singletons. The treatment was: treatment-naive control, cytoreductive nephrectomy. The sequenced sample was tumor tissue, obtained from a patient whose treatment was nephrectomy without radiotherapy. The receptors stem from a human donor with renal cell carcinoma.

The J gene is TRBJ1-1, the V gene TRBV2, with D perhaps matching TRBD1 (6 bases). The CDR3 runs 13 residues. The V gene lost 2 bases and the J gene lost 7 bases, with 11 bases spanning the gap. The germline V gene has CDR1 SNHLY and CDR2 FYNNEI. The CDR3 loop reads CASSESGGGEAFF. The CDR3 region has the DNA TGTGCCAGCAGTGAATCCGGGGGCGGTGAAGCTTTCTTT.

This clone was counted a few times. This CDR3 reads CASSPGTGGAEQYF. The CDR3 bases are TGTGCCAGCAGCCCAGGGACAGGGGGCGCCGAGCAGTACTTC. J is TRBJ2-7 and V is TRBV7-6, with 12 bases lining up with TRBD1. The CDR3 contains 14 residues. Looked up from germline, CDR1 is SGHVS and CDR2 is FNYEAQ. Losses at the gene ends were 5 bases for V and 6 bases for J; bases not matched to a gene: 5.

In this sample, this clone turned up once. J is TRBJ2-7 and V is TRBV9; the match to TRBD1 covers 8 bases. The CDR3 has 15 residues. V lost 4 bases, J lost 4 bases, and 10 bases stayed unmatched. CDR1 SGDLS and CDR2 YYNGEE come from the germline V gene. CDR3 sequence: CASSPRTGTAYEQYF. CDR3 nucleotide sequence: TGTGCCAGCAGCCCTCGGACAGGGACGGCATACGAGCAGTACTTC.

The CDR3 loop reads CASSIGRSRDRGTNTEAFF. The CDR3 DNA sequence: TGTGCCAGTAGTATAGGACGCTCGCGGGACAGGGGGACGAACACTGAAGCTTTCTTT. The chain is built from TRBV19 and TRBJ1-1, with 11 bases matching TRBD1. V was pared by 1 base and J by 1 base, with 11 bases of the junction left unmatched. The CDR3 has 19 residues. Germline-derived CDR1 and CDR2 are LNHDA and SQIVND (reference sequence).

Only a few counts were recorded for this clone. This sequence joins TRBV5-1 and TRBJ2-3; D is possibly TRBD2 (5 bases). The CDR3 extends over 14 amino acids. Germline CDR1 SGHRS, CDR2 YFSETQ. V lost 4 bases to trimming and J lost 4 bases, with 13 bases between them. The CDR3 protein is CASSRTVLPDTQYF. For the CDR3, the DNA is TGCGCCAGCAGCCGGACTGTACTCCCAGATACGCAGTATTTT.

The V and J genes are TRBV21-1 and TRBJ2-3. TRBV21-1 is a listed pseudogene. This CDR3 region has 17 residues. The CDR3 nucleotides read TGTGCCAGCAGCAAAGATGAAGGGGGGCGAGTGGTGATTACGCAGTATTTT. Protein sequence: CASSKDEGGRVVITQYF.

This clone occurred a few times. This chain connects TRBV30 to TRBJ1-2; no clear D. Germline V lookup: CDR1 GTSNPN, CDR2 SVGIG (reference sequence). Trimming left V 0 bases short and J 8 bases short, with 13 bases between. This CDR3 spans 13 amino acids. This CDR3 reads CAWSVPGKYGYTF. In nucleotides, the CDR3 is TGTGCCTGGAGTGTACCGGGGAAGTACGGCTACACCTTC.

This chain connects TRBV7-2 to TRBJ1-3; 9 nucleotides agree with TRBD1. V gave up 3 bases and J gave up 3 bases; unmatched junction bases: 6. This CDR3 comprises 16 residues. Germline V gene sequence: CDR1 SGHTA, CDR2 FQGNSA. The CDR3 sequence is CASSFSRDRVGNTIYF. The DNA of the CDR3 is TGTGCCAGCAGCTTCTCCCGGGACAGGGTTGGAAACACCATATATTTT.

The chain is built from TRBV14 and TRBJ2-1; the match to TRBD2 covers 7 bases. The CDR3 contains 15 residues. Germline trimming cut 2 bases from V and 5 bases from J; bases unmatched to any gene: 6. Looked up from germline, CDR1 is SGHDN and CDR2 is FVKESK. The CDR3 DNA sequence: TGTGCCAGCAGCCAAAGGCAAGCGGGGAACAATGAGCAGTTCTTC. Translated, it gives CASSQRQAGNNEQFF.

V usage is TRBV2 and J usage is TRBJ1-5; D is uncertain. The germline V gene encodes CDR1 SNHLY and CDR2 FYNNEI. The CDR3 extends over 15 amino acids. V was shortened by 3 bases and J by 0 bases, with 9 bases between the two germline ends. CDR3 nucleotide sequence: TGTGCCAGCAGTGACGGGAGATATAGCAATCAGCCCCAGCATTTT. As protein: CASSDGRYSNQPQHF.

The chain combines TRBV7-9 with TRBJ2-2; no firm D call. The germline V gene encodes CDR1 SEHNR and CDR2 FQNEAQ (reference sequence). V dropped 3 bases and J dropped 4 bases, with 9 bases sitting between them. The CDR3 extends over 14 amino acids. CDR3 nucleotides: TGTGCCAGCAGCTTCCGCGCGATCACCGGGGAGCTGTTTTTT. It translates to CASSFRAITGELFF.

The chain links TRBV7-6 to TRBJ2-2; the D is unclear. The V end was cut by 0 bases, the J end by 0 bases, with 11 bases between. Germline CDR1 is SGHVS and CDR2 is FNYEAQ. The CDR3 contains 17 residues. CDR3 nucleotide sequence: TGTGCCAGCAGCTTAGCGTCCGGGCTCGCGAACACCGGGGAGCTGTTTTTT. Its translation: CASSLASGLANTGELFF.

The gene calls are TRBV7-2 and TRBJ2-5; D might be TRBD1 or TRBD2, each matching 5 bases. The V gene lost 5 bases and the J gene lost 1 base, with 14 bases spanning the gap. The germline V gene encodes CDR1 SGHTA and CDR2 FQGNSA. This CDR3 is 15 amino acids long. The CDR3 bases are TGTGCCAGCAGCCCACGAGGGGACGGCCAAGAGACCCAGTACTTC. Its translation: CASSPRGDGQETQYF. Together with reference TRBV7-2 and TRBJ2-5, the CDR3 gives the full variable domain: GAGVSQSPSNKVTEKGKDVELRCDPISGHTALYWYRQSLGQGLEFLIYFQGNSAPDKSGLPSDRFSAERTGGSVSTLTIQRTQQEDSAVYLCASSPRGDGQETQYFGPGTRLLVL.

The chain has TRBV7-3 and TRBJ1-1; D uncertain. This CDR3 contains 13 residues. V lost 3 bases and J 0 bases, leaving 5 bases between the germline ends. The germline V gene has CDR1 SGHTA and CDR2 FQGTGA. The DNA of the CDR3 is TGTGCCAGCAGCTTGAGGATGAACACTGAAGCTTTCTTT. This codes for CASSLRMNTEAFF.

This clone was found once. This chain connects TRBV7-8 to TRBJ1-2; 7 nucleotides line up with TRBD1. This CDR3 has 15 residues. V lost 2 bases to trimming and J lost 8 bases; unmatched junction nucleotides: 11. Germline V gives CDR1 SGHVS, CDR2 FQNEAQ. The CDR3 nucleotides read TGTGCCAGCAGCTTAATGGGACAGCCGACGGGAGGCTACACCTTC. Protein sequence: CASSLMGQPTGGYTF.

The chain is built from TRBV7-9 and TRBJ2-5; weak D call: TRBD1 (6 bases). The CDR3 has 15 amino acids. Germline CDR1 and CDR2: SEHNR and FQNEAQ (reference sequence). V was trimmed by 0 bases and J by 2 bases, leaving 10 bases between them. In DNA form, the CDR3 reads TGTGCCAGCAGCTTAGCCACGACAGGACAAGAGACCCAGTACTTC. This codes for CASSLATTGQETQYF.

The V gene is TRBV4-3, the J gene TRBJ1-2; no clear D. The CDR3 runs to 15 residues. Trimming cost V 1 base and J 4 bases, with 13 bases left between them. Per germline, CDR1 LGHNA and CDR2 YSLEER. The CDR3 bases are TGCGCCAGCAGCCAAGGAGGGAATTTGGGCTATGGCTACACCTTC. It codes for CASSQGGNLGYGYTF.

This chain connects TRBV10-2 to TRBJ1-4, with TRBD1 matching 12 bases. Germline V gene data show CDR1 as WSHSY and CDR2 as SAAADI. The CDR3 totals 17 residues. V lost 2 bases and J lost 5; bases outside the gene matches: 6. DNA for the CDR3: TGCGCCAGCAGTGAGCCGGGGACAGGGGGCCGCAATGAAAAACTGTTTTTT. This gives the protein CASSEPGTGGRNEKLFF.

This clone was detected a few times. V usage is TRBV7-8 and J usage is TRBJ2-5; D is unresolved. This CDR3 spans 12 amino acids. The germline V gene has CDR1 SGHVS and CDR2 FQNEAQ. Trimming pared 1 base from V and 4 bases from J, leaving 4 bases between. The CDR3 here is CASSLVVETQYF. The DNA of the CDR3 is TGTGCCAGCAGCTTAGTCGTAGAGACCCAGTACTTC.

The sample holds a few counts of this clone. V gene TRBV5-1 combines with J gene TRBJ1-1; D unclear. The V end was cut by 4 bases, the J end by 3 bases, with 7 bases between. Germline assignment: CDR1 SGHRS and CDR2 YFSETQ. CDR3 length equals 12 residues. CDR3 protein: CASSTGYTEAFF. The CDR3, as DNA: TGCGCCAGCAGCACGGGGTACACTGAAGCTTTCTTT.

The chain employs TRBV5-1 and TRBJ1-2; D unclear. Trimming left V 1 base short and J 3 bases short, with 10 bases between. The germline CDR1 and CDR2 sequences are SGHRS and YFSETQ. This CDR3 comprises 14 residues. CDR3 sequence (DNA): TGCGCCAGCAGCTTGTCGGTGGGTGACTATGGCTACACCTTC. This translates into CASSLSVGDYGYTF.

This clone was found a few times. V gene TRBV11-1 combines with J gene TRBJ1-6; the D is unclear. The length of the CDR3 is 12 residues. Between the trimmed V and J ends, which lost 4 bases and 10 bases, there was a span of 8 bases. The germline CDR1 and CDR2 sequences are SGHAT and FQDESV (reference sequence). The CDR3 protein is CASSSTLSPLHF. CDR3 nucleotide sequence: TGTGCCAGCAGCTCAACGCTCTCACCCCTCCACTTT.

The table lists this clone with a count of one. The gene calls are TRBV7-8 and TRBJ2-3, with D unresolved. The CDR3 spans 14 residues. The germline V gene encodes CDR1 SGHVS and CDR2 FQNEAQ. The V gene lost 4 bases and the J gene lost 1 base, with 9 bases spanning the gap. The CDR3 DNA sequence: TGTGCCAGCAGCTCCAGCGAGGGCACAGATACGCAGTATTTT. Its protein is CASSSSEGTDTQYF. The variable domain in full, completed from reference TRBV7-8 and TRBJ2-3, reads GAGVSQSPRYKVAKRGQDVALRCDPISGHVSLFWYQQALGQGPEFLTYFQNEAQLDKSGLPSDRFFAERPEGSVSTLKIQRTQQEDSAVYLCASSSSEGTDTQYFGPGTRLTVL.

V usage is TRBV7-6 and J usage is TRBJ2-3, with 9 bases matching TRBD2. There are 16 residues in the CDR3. CDR1 is SGHVS, CDR2 FNYEAQ, per germline. The J segment lost 6 bases and the V segment lost 5 bases, leaving 12 bases of the junction unmatched. The CDR3 reads CASSHLRRGGGDTQYF. In nucleotides, the CDR3 is TGTGCCAGCAGCCATCTTCGGCGGGGGGGCGGGGATACGCAGTATTTT.

V is TRBV9 and J is TRBJ2-2; D remains ambiguous. V lost 7 bases, J lost 0 bases, and 10 bases lay in between. Germline CDR1 SGDLS, CDR2 YYNGEE. CDR3 length: 14 residues. Here the CDR3 reads CASRRNPNTGELFF. The CDR3 nucleotides are TGTGCCAGCCGTCGGAACCCGAACACCGGGGAGCTGTTTTTT.

The chain has TRBV20-1 and TRBJ1-1; D is unclear. V dropped 5 bases and J dropped 4 bases, with 8 bases sitting between them. The CDR3 is made up of 11 amino acids. Germline V gives CDR1 DFQATT, CDR2 SNEGSKA (reference sequence). The CDR3 here is CSALRGTEAFF. The CDR3, as DNA: TGCAGTGCTTTACGGGGCACTGAAGCTTTCTTT.

The chain combines TRBV10-3 with TRBJ2-1; TRBD2 agrees at 10 bases. The CDR3 has 20 amino acids. Unmatched junction bases numbered 11, after V lost 0 bases and J lost 0 bases. CDR1 ENHRY and CDR2 SYGVKD come from the germline V gene. Here the CDR3 reads CAISESGIAGGSSSYNEQFF. In nucleotides, the CDR3 is TGTGCCATCAGTGAGTCGGGAATAGCGGGGGGTTCGAGCTCCTACAATGAGCAGTTCTTC.

This clone was observed a handful of times. The chain recombines TRBV29-1 with TRBJ1-2, with D hard to call. This CDR3 has 13 residues. The V and J ends lost 0 bases and 7 bases respectively, with 12 bases between them. CDR1 is SQVTM, CDR2 ANQGSEA, per germline. The CDR3 is CSVEDNDRIGYTF. DNA for the CDR3: TGCAGCGTTGAAGATAACGACCGGATTGGCTACACCTTC.

In this sample, this clone turned up a few times. This chain connects TRBV7-9 to TRBJ2-1; TRBD1 is a possible D gene (7 bases). Germline V CDR1 and CDR2: SEHNR, FQNEAQ (reference sequence). V was pared by 4 bases and J by 8 bases, with 15 bases between. CDR3 length: 14 residues. CDR3 DNA sequence: TGTGCCAGCAGCTCCGACCCCAGGGGGGATGAGCAGTTCTTC. Amino acid sequence: CASSSDPRGDEQFF.

For the CDR3, the DNA is TGTGCCAGCAGCTCCAGGGACAGGAAATATAATTCACCCCTCCACTTT. This encodes CASSSRDRKYNSPLHF. This chain connects TRBV7-3 to TRBJ1-6, with 8 bases fitting TRBD1. The CDR3 spans 16 residues. Germline values: CDR1 SGHTA, CDR2 FQGTGA. Trimming removed 4 bases from V and 4 bases from J; junction bases left unmatched: 6. The entire variable domain, with the rest obtained from reference TRBV7-3 and TRBJ1-6, is as follows: GAGVSQTPSNKVTEKGKYVELRCDPISGHTALYWYRQSLGQGPEFLIYFQGTGAADDSGLPNDRFFAVRPEGSVSTLKIQRTERGDSAVYLCASSSRDRKYNSPLHFGNGTRLTVT.